This T cell receptor (beta chain) derives from a study of cytomegalovirus exposure and HLA in healthy donors. Note on this clone: Its antigen is as yet unknown.

Healthy donors of bone marrow made up the group. The germline V gene has CDR1 SGDLS and CDR2 YYNGEE. The CDR3 runs to 14 residues. The V and J ends lost 0 bases and 4 bases, in that order; junction bases with no gene match: 3. Study-wide findings and caveats: Within the data, a cluster of highly shared sequence variants was likely a sequencing artifact. More clonal expansion characterized HLA-associated TCR beta chains than equally common others in a later analysis.

The primer mix had 60 Vbeta and 13 Jbeta primers. Data came from immunoSEQ multiplex PCR; TCRdb stores just in-frame clones and leaves some out. The sample holds about 76,000 clones, around 80% seen once. Sequences were obtained from PBMCs. The source is a male donor in good health and CMV-seropositive. The V call is TRBV9, the J call TRBJ2-7; 8 positions match TRBD1. CDR3 nucleotide sequence: TGTGCCAGCAGCGTAGGGACAGGGTTTTACGAGCAGTACTTC. Residues: CASSVGTGFYEQYF.